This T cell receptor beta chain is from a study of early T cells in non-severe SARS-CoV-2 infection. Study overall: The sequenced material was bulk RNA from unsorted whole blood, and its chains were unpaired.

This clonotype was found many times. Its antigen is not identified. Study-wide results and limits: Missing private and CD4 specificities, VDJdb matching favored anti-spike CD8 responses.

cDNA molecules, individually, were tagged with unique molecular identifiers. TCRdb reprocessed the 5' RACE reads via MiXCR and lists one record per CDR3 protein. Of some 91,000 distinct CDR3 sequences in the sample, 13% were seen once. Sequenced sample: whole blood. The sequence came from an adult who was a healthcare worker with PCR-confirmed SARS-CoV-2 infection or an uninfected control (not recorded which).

The CDR3 loop reads CASSLWLDEKLFF. In DNA, the CDR3 is TGCGCCAGCAGCTTGTGGCTTGATGAAAAACTGTTTTTT. The chain carries TRBV5-1 and TRBJ1-4; no clear D. V was shortened by 1 base and J by 6 bases, with 7 bases between the two germline ends. CDR1 SGHRS and CDR2 YFSETQ come from the germline V gene. The CDR3 has 13 residues.